Listed here are 2 T cell receptor beta chains from one sample, sequenced in a study of shared clonotypes between healthy human individuals. The table came from immunoSEQ multiplex PCR; TCRdb's copy has only in-frame clones and leaves some out. The repertoire has about 2.3 million clones, about nine tenths of them found once; the top ten carry about 0.36%. Sequencing was performed on naive CD4+ T cells from PBMCs. Noted subset: CD45RA+ positively selected. Receptors were obtained from a young man in good health. Some clones in this sample may be carry-over from other donors' samples.

The V gene is TRBV15, the J gene TRBJ2-1; 13 bases are shared with TRBD2. V was clipped by 0 bases and J by 6 bases; unmatched bases: 5. The germline gives CDR1 LNHNV, CDR2 YYDKDF (reference sequence). This CDR3 is 17 amino acids long. CDR3 amino acids: CATSRDSGLAGANEQFF. The CDR3 bases are TGTGCCACCAGCAGAGATTCCGGACTAGCGGGAGCCAATGAGCAGTTCTTC.

The CDR3 sequence is CASSTGLAGVSQYF. The CDR3 DNA sequence: TGTGCCAGCAGTACCGGACTAGCGGGAGTTTCCCAGTACTTC. The chain couples TRBV2 to TRBJ2-7, with 13 bases fitting TRBD2. V trimming: 5 bases; J trimming: 10 bases; junction bases outside the gene matches: 8. From germline, CDR1 is SNHLY and CDR2 FYNNEI. The CDR3 has 14 amino acids.